These T cell receptor beta chains were read from a single sample in a study of identical twins. TCRdb used MiXCR to reprocess the 5' RACE reads, holding one entry per CDR3 protein. The sample consists of fewer than 500,000 distinct CDR3 sequences, approximately 24% of them appearing once. The data were also submitted as part of a second study, on T cells expressing NK-cell markers.

Sequenced input: CD4+ T cells sorted from blood. The source of these receptors is a woman under 30 in good health. Both conserved end residues are part of each CDR3. D genes are given only for firm matches. Not every row has a clone size; where given, it reads once, few, many or a size class.

j_call v_call clone_size cdr3_length d_call cdr3_nt cdr3_aa
TRBJ2-2 TRBV11-2 . 13 . TGTGCCAGCAGCTTTCTGGCCACCGGGGAGCTGTTTTTT CASSFLATGELFF
TRBJ2-5 TRBV12-5 few 15 TRBD2 TGTGCTAGTGGACCTACACTAGCGGGAGTGGAGACCCAGTACTTC CASGPTLAGVETQYF
TRBJ2-7 TRBV20-1 . 13 . TGCAGTGCTTTGGGCGGGACATTGGACGAGCAGTACTTC CSALGGTLDEQYF
TRBJ2-7 TRBV6-1 . 15 TRBD1 TGTGCCAGCTCAAAGGACCCGACAGGGACCTACGAGCAGTACTTC CASSKDPTGTYEQYF
TRBJ2-1 TRBV20-1 . 16 . TGCAGTGCTCCGAAGGTGTCCCAAAGCTCCTACAATGAGCAGTTCTTC CSAPKVSQSSYNEQFF
TRBJ2-7 TRBV6-1 few 17 . TGTGCCAGCAGTGAACAGTGGGGTTCGGTACAGGGCTACGAGCAGTACTTC CASSEQWGSVQGYEQYF
TRBJ1-4 TRBV6-1 few 16 . TGTGCCAGCAGGAGGACAGTATACGGAACTAATGAAAAACTGTTTTTT CASRRTVYGTNEKLFF
TRBJ2-7 TRBV12-3/TRBV12-4 . 13 . TGTGCCAGCTCCCTGGGGGGCCGGATTGAGCAGTACTTC CASSLGGRIEQYF
TRBJ2-4 TRBV5-1 . 15 TRBD2 TGCGCCAGCAGCGGGCGGGAGGATGGCAAAAACATTCAGTACTTC CASSGREDGKNIQYF
TRBJ1-1 TRBV20-1 many 11 . TGCAGTGCTAGAGATCAGGGCCGGGCTTTCTTT CSARDQGRAFF
TRBJ2-5 TRBV20-1 once 18 TRBD2 TGCAGTGCTCCTCCTAGCGGGAGGGCCCTTCTAGGCCAAGAGACCCAGTACTTC CSAPPSGRALLGQETQYF
TRBJ2-1 TRBV7-7 . 13 TRBD1 TGTGCCAGCAGCCCGGGACAGGTCAATGAGCAGTTCTTC CASSPGQVNEQFF
TRBJ2-2 TRBV20-1 few 14 . TGCAGTGCCCTTCAAGGGAGTGGGGCCGGGGAGCTGTTTTTT CSALQGSGAGELFF
TRBJ2-7 TRBV3-1 few 14 . TGTGCCAGCAGCCAAGATCACAGCTCCTACGAGCAGTACTTC CASSQDHSSYEQYF
TRBJ1-6 TRBV5-1 few 14 TRBD1 TGCGCCAGCAGTCGGGACAGGGTCTTTTCACCCCTCCACTTT CASSRDRVFSPLHF
TRBJ2-7 TRBV15 few 15 . TGTGCCACCAGCGACATTCGGGGGCCCTCCTACGAGCAGTACTTC CATSDIRGPSYEQYF
TRBJ2-7 TRBV3-1 . 14 . TGTGCCAGCAGCCAAGAGATAGGGTACTACGAGCAGTACTTC CASSQEIGYYEQYF
TRBJ2-2 TRBV10-2 . 15 . TGCGCCAGCAGCTCCCGTCCCGGTTACACCGGGGAGCTGTTTTTT CASSSRPGYTGELFF
TRBJ2-2 TRBV6-1 many 13 . TGTGCCAGCACTGAGTCAAACACCGGGGAGCTGTTTTTT CASTESNTGELFF